This record looks at one T cell receptor (beta chain) sequence and its context. Its antigen is as yet unknown. The sample originates from a study of T cell repertoires in cytomegalovirus infection. About the research overall: Both recently identified HLA-C-restricted and well-studied HLA-B-restricted CMV epitopes were used in the study.

Via MiXCR, TCRdb re-called the reads, giving one row per CDR3 protein. The repertoire has around 71,000 distinct CDR3 sequences, 35% to 45% of them found once; the top ten carry approximately 95%. The CDR3 loop spans 13 amino acids. Germline CDR1 is MNHNS and CDR2 is SASEGT. The V gene lost 7 bases and the J gene lost 0 bases, with 9 bases spanning the gap. Overall study findings and caveats: In two of eight donors, the top clonotype was HLA-C-restricted CMV-specific.

This chain links TRBV6-1 with TRBJ1-1; D is perhaps TRBD1 (5 bases). The source is a human donor in good health (CMV status not recorded). Some clones in this sample may be carry-over from other donors' samples. This specimen was CD8+ T cells from cultured PBMCs, taken from culture after CMV antigen stimulation. Written as DNA, the CDR3 is TGTGCCAGCATGAAAGGGGTGAACACTGAAGCTTTCTTT. Protein product: CASMKGVNTEAFF.